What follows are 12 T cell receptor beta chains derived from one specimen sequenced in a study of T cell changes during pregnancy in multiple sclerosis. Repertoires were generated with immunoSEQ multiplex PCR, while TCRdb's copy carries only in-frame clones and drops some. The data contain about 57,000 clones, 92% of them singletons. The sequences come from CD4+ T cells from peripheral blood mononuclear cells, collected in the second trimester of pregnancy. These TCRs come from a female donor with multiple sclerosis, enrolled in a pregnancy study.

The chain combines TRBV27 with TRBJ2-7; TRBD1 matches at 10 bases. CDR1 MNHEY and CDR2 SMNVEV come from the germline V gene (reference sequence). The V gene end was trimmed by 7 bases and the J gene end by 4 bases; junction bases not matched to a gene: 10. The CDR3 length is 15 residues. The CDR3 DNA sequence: TGTGCCAGCAAAACCGCCGGGACAGGGGTATACGAGCAGTACTTC. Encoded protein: CASKTAGTGVYEQYF.

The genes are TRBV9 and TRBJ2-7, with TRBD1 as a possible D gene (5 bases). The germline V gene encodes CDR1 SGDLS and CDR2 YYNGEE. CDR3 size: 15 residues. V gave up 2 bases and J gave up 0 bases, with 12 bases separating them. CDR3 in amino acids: CASSVAPTDSYEQYF. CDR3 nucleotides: TGTGCCAGCAGCGTGGCCCCGACAGACTCCTACGAGCAGTACTTC. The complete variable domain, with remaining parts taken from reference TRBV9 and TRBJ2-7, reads DSGVTQTPKHLITATGQRVTLRCSPRSGDLSVYWYQQSLDQGLQFLIQYYNGEERAKGNILERFSAQQFPDLHSELNLSSLELGDSALYFCASSVAPTDSYEQYFGPGTRLTVT.

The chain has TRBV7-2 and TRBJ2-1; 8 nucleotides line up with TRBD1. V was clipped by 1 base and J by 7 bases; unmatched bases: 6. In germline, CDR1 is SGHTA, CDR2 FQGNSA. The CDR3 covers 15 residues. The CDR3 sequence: CASSLGVTGGNEQFF. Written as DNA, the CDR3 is TGTGCCAGCAGCTTAGGGGTCACAGGGGGGAATGAGCAGTTCTTC.

This chain's CDR3 is CASSDARGAGELFF. The CDR3 bases are TGTGCCAGCAGTGATGCCAGGGGGGCCGGGGAGCTGTTTTTT. The rearrangement uses TRBV2 and TRBJ2-2; perhaps TRBD1 as D (7 bases). V was pared by 3 bases and J by 6 bases, with 11 bases between. The CDR3 runs to 14 residues. Germline loops: CDR1 SNHLY, CDR2 FYNNEI.

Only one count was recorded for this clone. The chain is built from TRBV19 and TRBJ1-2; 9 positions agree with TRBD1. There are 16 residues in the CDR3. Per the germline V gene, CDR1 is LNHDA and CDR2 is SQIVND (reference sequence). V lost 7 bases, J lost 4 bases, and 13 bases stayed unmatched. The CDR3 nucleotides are TGTGCCAGTAACAACAACCCCCGGGACAGGGCCTATGGCTACACCTTC. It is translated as CASNNNPRDRAYGYTF. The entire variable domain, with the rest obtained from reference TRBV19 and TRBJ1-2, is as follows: DGGITQSPKYLFRKEGQNVTLSCEQNLNHDAMYWYRQDPGQGLRLIYYSQIVNDFQKGDIAEGYSVSREKKESFPLTVTSAQKNPTAFYLCASNNNPRDRAYGYTFGSGTRLTVV.

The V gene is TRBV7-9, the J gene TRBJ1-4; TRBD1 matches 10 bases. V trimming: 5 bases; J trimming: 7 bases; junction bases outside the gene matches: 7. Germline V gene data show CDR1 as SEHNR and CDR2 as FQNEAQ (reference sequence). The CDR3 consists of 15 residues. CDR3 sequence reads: CASSGGQGRGEKLFF. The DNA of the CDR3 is TGTGCCAGCAGCGGGGGACAGGGGCGGGGTGAAAAACTGTTTTTT.

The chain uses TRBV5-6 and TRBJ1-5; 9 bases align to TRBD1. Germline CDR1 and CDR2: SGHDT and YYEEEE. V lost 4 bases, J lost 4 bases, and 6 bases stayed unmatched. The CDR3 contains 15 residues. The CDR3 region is CASSGGTGTNQPQHF. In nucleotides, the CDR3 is TGTGCCAGCAGCGGGGGGACAGGGACAAATCAGCCCCAGCATTTT.

The CDR3 loop reads CATNPAGITDTQYF. CDR3 sequence (DNA): TGTGCCACCAACCCAGCGGGGATCACAGATACGCAGTATTTT. This chain connects TRBV15 to TRBJ2-3; 7 bases agree with TRBD2. CDR1 and CDR2 from the germline V gene are LNHNV and YYDKDF (reference sequence). The V and J ends lost 7 bases and 2 bases, in that order; junction bases with no gene match: 6. The CDR3 is 14 amino acids.

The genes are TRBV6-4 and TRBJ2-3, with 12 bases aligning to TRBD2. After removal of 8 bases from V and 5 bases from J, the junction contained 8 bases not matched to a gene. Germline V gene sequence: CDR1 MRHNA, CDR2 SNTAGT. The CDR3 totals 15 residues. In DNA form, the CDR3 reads TGTGCCAGCGCAATACTAGCGGGAGGCGGAGATACGCAGTATTTT. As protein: CASAILAGGGDTQYF.

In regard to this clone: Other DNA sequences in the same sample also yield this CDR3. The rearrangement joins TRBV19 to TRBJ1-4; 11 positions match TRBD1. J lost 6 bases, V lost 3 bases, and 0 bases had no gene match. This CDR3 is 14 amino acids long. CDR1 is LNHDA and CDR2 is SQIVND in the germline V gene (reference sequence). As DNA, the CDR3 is TGTGCCAGTAGTATGGGACAGGGGGATGAAAAACTGTTTTTT. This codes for CASSMGQGDEKLFF.

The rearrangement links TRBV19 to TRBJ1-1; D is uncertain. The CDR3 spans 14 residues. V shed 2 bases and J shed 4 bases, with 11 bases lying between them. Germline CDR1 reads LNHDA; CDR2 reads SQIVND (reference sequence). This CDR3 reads CASSIRGGGTEAFF. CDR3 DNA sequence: TGTGCCAGTAGTATACGAGGCGGAGGCACTGAAGCTTTCTTT.

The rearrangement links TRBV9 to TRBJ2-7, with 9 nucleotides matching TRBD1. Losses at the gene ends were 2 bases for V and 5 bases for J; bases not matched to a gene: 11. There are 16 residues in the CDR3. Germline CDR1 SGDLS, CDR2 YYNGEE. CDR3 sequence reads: CASSVGGDRASDEQYF. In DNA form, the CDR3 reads TGTGCCAGCAGCGTGGGGGGGGACAGGGCTTCGGACGAGCAGTACTTC.